The 26 T cell receptor beta chains listed next were all sequenced from one sample in a study of a mutant IDH1 vaccine in newly diagnosed glioma listed by TCRdb under 2021. The library was generated by the immunoSEQ multiplex PCR assay. TCRdb took this table from immuneACCESS and kept in-frame rearrangements with V and J called. Such tables lack part of the clones; where checked against another copy, unresolved V genes explain under half of the gap, and the rest is unexplained. Across this sample there are roughly 70,000 clones, with 80% to 90% seen only once. 2.5% to 3.5% of the sample lies in the top ten. Explained via the paper, the time point label denotes: baseline, week 1 (first vaccination visit). This sample's treatment or condition label indicates: pre-vaccination baseline after standard-of-care therapy. Source: PBMCs, taken from a glioma patient treated with radiotherapy, temozolomide or both. These receptors all come from a man younger than 40 with glioma.

This rearrangement joins TRBV5-4 to TRBJ2-7; no firm D call. The CDR3 extends over 13 amino acids. CDR1 is SGHNT, CDR2 YYREEE, per germline (reference sequence). V lost 0 bases to trimming and J lost 5 bases, with 9 bases between them. CDR3 in amino acids: CASSLGRRNEQYF. The CDR3 nucleotides read TGTGCCAGCAGCTTGGGCCGACGTAACGAGCAGTACTTC.

The rearrangement links TRBV11-3 to TRBJ2-3; D is unresolved. The CDR3 length is 14 residues. The germline CDR1 and CDR2 sequences are SGHNT and YENEEA. Trimming shortened V by 1 base and J by 5 bases, and 10 bases separated the two germline ends. The CDR3: CASSLGVSQDTQYF. DNA for the CDR3: TGTGCCAGCAGCTTAGGTGTCAGCCAAGATACGCAGTATTTT.

This sequence joins TRBV5-1 and TRBJ2-5; the D gene is possibly TRBD1 (6 bases). Germline V gene lookup returns CDR1 SGHRS and CDR2 YFSETQ. V was trimmed by 6 bases and J by 4 bases, leaving 19 bases between them. The CDR3 has 15 residues. CDR3 sequence: CASTARGGAGETQYF. In nucleotides, the CDR3 is TGCGCCAGCACCGCCAGGGGTGGGGCAGGAGAGACCCAGTACTTC.

This rearrangement joins TRBV5-1 to TRBJ1-6; 9 nucleotides align to TRBD1. V shed 4 bases and J 7 bases; nucleotides not matched to a gene: 6. The CDR3 has 15 residues. The germline gives CDR1 SGHRS, CDR2 YFSETQ. This chain's CDR3 is CASSPVDRGNSPLHF. CDR3 sequence (DNA): TGCGCCAGCAGCCCAGTGGACAGGGGAAATTCACCCCTCCACTTT.

The chain carries TRBV7-9 and TRBJ2-3; D gene unclear. Germline V gene lookup returns CDR1 SEHNR and CDR2 FQNEAQ (reference sequence). This CDR3 contains 15 residues. V lost 3 bases and J lost 0, with 10 bases in between. The CDR3 DNA follows: TGTGCCAGCAGCTTGTCAGGCACTAGCACAGATACGCAGTATTTT. Translation gives CASSLSGTSTDTQYF.

The V gene is TRBV4-1, the J gene TRBJ1-1; D is unresolved. This CDR3 contains 15 residues. Trimming removed 3 bases at V and 5 bases at J, with 16 bases between. Germline V lookup: CDR1 MGHRA, CDR2 YSYEKL. CDR3 nucleotide sequence: TGCGCCAGCAGCCAGGTCCTGGCGGCGCGGACTGAAGCTTTCTTT. Residues: CASSQVLAARTEAFF.

The chain uses TRBV7-6 and TRBJ2-1, with 7 bases lining up with TRBD2. The germline CDR1 and CDR2 sequences are SGHVS and FNYEAQ. V gave up 3 bases and J gave up 0 bases; unmatched junction bases: 5. The CDR3 sequence is 16 residues long. CDR3 DNA sequence: TGTGCCAGCAGCTTGGAGCGGGAAAGCTCCTACAATGAGCAGTTCTTC. Translation gives CASSLERESSYNEQFF.

This chain joins TRBV28 and TRBJ2-6; no reliable D call. V was trimmed by 7 bases and J by 1 base, leaving 8 bases between them. The germline gives CDR1 MDHEN, CDR2 SYDVKM. The CDR3 runs 14 residues. The CDR3 spells CASTSFSGANVLTF. Written as DNA, the CDR3 is TGTGCCAGCACCAGTTTTTCTGGGGCCAACGTCCTGACTTTC.

This clone was counted between two and nine times. The J gene is TRBJ1-2, the V gene TRBV7-9, with a tentative D call TRBD1 (6 bases). V lost 5 bases and J 0 bases, leaving 13 bases between the germline ends. The length of the CDR3 is 15 residues. The V gene's germline CDR1 is SEHNR and CDR2 FQNEAQ (reference sequence). CDR3 DNA sequence: TGTGCCAGCAGCACAGCAGGGGCCCCTAACTATGGCTACACCTTC. It codes for CASSTAGAPNYGYTF.

This sequence joins TRBV4-1 and TRBJ2-5; 7 bases are shared with TRBD1. V shed 1 base and J 0 bases; nucleotides not matched to a gene: 2. The CDR3 consists of 15 residues. Germline V gene data show CDR1 as MGHRA and CDR2 as YSYEKL. Here the CDR3 DNA reads TGCGCCAGCAGCCAAGCGGGACAGAACCAAGAGACCCAGTACTTC. It encodes CASSQAGQNQETQYF.

This rearrangement joins TRBV18 to TRBJ2-6; 9 positions agree with TRBD1. The CDR3 sequence is 19 residues long. Germline assignment: CDR1 KGHSH and CDR2 LQKENI. V dropped 4 bases and J dropped 0; count of bases not matched to a gene: 10. CDR3 DNA sequence: TGTGCCAGCTCACGAGGCGAGGGGACAGGGTCCTCTGGGGCCAACGTCCTGACTTTC. Amino acid sequence: CASSRGEGTGSSGANVLTF.

The rearrangement joins TRBV6-1 to TRBJ2-5, with 8 bases lining up with TRBD1. CDR3 length equals 14 residues. CDR1 is MNHNS and CDR2 is SASEGT in the germline V gene. The junction had 3 bases not matched to a gene; V was cut back by 5 bases and J by 1 base. The DNA of the CDR3 is TGTGCCAGCAGTAGACAGGGGTTCCAAGAGACCCAGTACTTC. Protein: CASSRQGFQETQYF.

The chain carries TRBV6-1 and TRBJ2-5, with TRBD2 matching 9 bases. The trim removed 10 bases at V and 4 bases at J, leaving 13 bases unmatched. This CDR3 contains 15 residues. Germline V gene sequence: CDR1 MNHNS, CDR2 SASEGT. Written as DNA, the CDR3 is TGTGCCATACGGGGAGCGGGGGGAAAGGGAGAGACCCAGTACTTC. Protein sequence: CAIRGAGGKGETQYF.

The chain couples TRBV7-6 to TRBJ1-2; 8 nucleotides line up with TRBD1. CDR1 SGHVS and CDR2 FNYEAQ come from the germline V gene. J gave up 7 bases and V 0 bases, and 4 bases lay outside the gene matches. The CDR3 is 14 amino acids. CDR3 sequence reads: CASSLAQGDGGYTF. The CDR3 nucleotides are TGTGCCAGCAGCTTAGCACAGGGGGACGGTGGCTACACCTTC.

CDR3 nucleotide sequence: TGTGCCAGCAGCTTAGGACCCACGATCACAGATACGCAGTATTTT. Translating it yields CASSLGPTITDTQYF. V is TRBV11-2 and J is TRBJ2-3; D ambiguous. Germline CDR1 and CDR2: SGHAT and FQNNGV. CDR3 length: 15 amino acids. With 1 base removed from V and 2 bases from J, the gap between germline ends came to 10 bases.

The chain combines TRBV27 with TRBJ2-7; 9 bases are shared with TRBD1. Germline trimming cut 5 bases from V and 3 bases from J; bases unmatched to any gene: 5. The CDR3 sequence is 14 residues long. Germline values: CDR1 MNHEY, CDR2 SMNVEV (reference sequence). The CDR3 is CASSPGTGIYEQYF. CDR3 DNA sequence: TGTGCCAGCAGTCCCGGGACAGGGATCTACGAGCAGTACTTC.

J is TRBJ2-3 and V is TRBV6-4; 15 positions agree with TRBD2. This CDR3 has 16 residues. The trim removed 4 bases at V and 1 base at J, leaving 0 bases unmatched. Per germline, CDR1 MRHNA and CDR2 SNTAGT. DNA of the CDR3: TGTGCCAGCAGTGGGACTAGCGGGGGGGGCACAGATACGCAGTATTTT. Its translation is CASSGTSGGGTDTQYF.

V gene TRBV5-1 combines with J gene TRBJ2-7; weak D call: TRBD1 (6 bases). The CDR3 is made up of 18 amino acids. Between the trimmed V and J ends, which lost 4 bases and 3 bases, there was a span of 26 bases. CDR1 and CDR2 (germline): SGHRS, YFSETQ. CDR3 loop: CASSTALSTGRGNYEQYF. The CDR3 DNA follows: TGCGCCAGCAGCACCGCCCTTTCTACAGGGAGAGGAAACTACGAGCAGTACTTC. Filled out from reference TRBV5-1 and TRBJ2-7, the complete variable domain reads KAGVTQTPRYLIKTRGQQVTLSCSPISGHRSVSWYQQTPGQGLQFLFEYFSETQRNKGNFPGRFSGRQFSNSRSEMNVSTLELGDSALYLCASSTALSTGRGNYEQYFGPGTRLTVT.

This clone showed up just once. The rearrangement links TRBV5-1 to TRBJ2-5; D gene ambiguous. Per the germline V gene, CDR1 is SGHRS and CDR2 is YFSETQ. The CDR3 is made up of 13 amino acids. The V and J ends lost 0 bases and 5 bases respectively, with 8 bases between them. CDR3 loop: CASSLAGRETQYF. The CDR3 DNA reads TGCGCCAGCAGCTTGGCAGGCCGGGAGACCCAGTACTTC.

A single count supports this clone. J is TRBJ2-1 and V is TRBV7-6; possibly TRBD2 for D (5 bases). The CDR3 is 14 residues long. Germline V gene data show CDR1 as SGHVS and CDR2 as FNYEAQ. The V end lost 1 base, the J end lost 4 bases, and 8 bases lay between the germline ends. The CDR3 loop is CASSLDRGYNEQFF. DNA for the CDR3: TGTGCCAGCAGCTTAGATCGGGGTTACAATGAGCAGTTCTTC.

The chain couples TRBV6-5 to TRBJ2-4; TRBD1 agrees at 7 bases. This CDR3 is built from 13 residues. Germline V CDR1 and CDR2: MNHEY, SVGAGI. The ends lost 2 bases at V and 8 bases at J; junction bases unmatched: 3. CDR3 nucleotide sequence: TGTGCCAGCAGTTACAACAGGGGTGACATTCAGTACTTC. Translated, it gives CASSYNRGDIQYF.

The J gene is TRBJ2-6, the V gene TRBV18; no clear D. The V end was cut by 5 bases, the J end by 2 bases, with 13 bases between. The CDR3 totals 16 residues. Looked up from germline, CDR1 is KGHSH and CDR2 is LQKENI. The CDR3 is CASSSTRWTGANVLTF. DNA for the CDR3: TGTGCCAGCTCATCGACAAGGTGGACTGGGGCCAACGTCCTGACTTTC.

V is TRBV7-2 and J is TRBJ2-3; D is unclear. CDR1 SGHTA and CDR2 FQGNSA come from the germline V gene. This CDR3 region has 13 residues. The germline V and J ends were trimmed by 8 bases and 4 bases, with 13 bases remaining between them. The CDR3 spells CASVRHAPDTQYF. DNA for the CDR3: TGTGCCAGCGTCCGACATGCACCAGATACGCAGTATTTT. The whole variable domain, filled in from reference TRBV7-2 and TRBJ2-3, reads GAGVSQSPSNKVTEKGKDVELRCDPISGHTALYWYRQSLGQGLEFLIYFQGNSAPDKSGLPSDRFSAERTGGSVSTLTIQRTQQEDSAVYLCASVRHAPDTQYFGPGTRLTVL.

The chain uses TRBV30 and TRBJ2-3, with TRBD2 matching over 14 bases. Trimming at V came to 6 bases and at J to 5 bases, leaving 7 bases not matched to a gene. This CDR3 contains 15 residues. CDR1 GTSNPN and CDR2 SVGIG come from the germline V gene (reference sequence). CDR3 in DNA: TGTGCCTGCCCGACTAGCGGGAGGGTGAAAGATACGCAGTATTTT. This sequence encodes CACPTSGRVKDTQYF.

This clone occurred once. The gene calls are TRBV6-6 and TRBJ2-5; maybe TRBD1 (5 bases). Germline V gives CDR1 MNHNY, CDR2 SVGAGI (reference sequence). V lost 8 bases and J 7 bases, leaving 17 bases between the germline ends. The CDR3 length is 13 residues. This chain's CDR3 is CASLNRGKGTQYF. The CDR3, as DNA: TGTGCCAGCCTCAATAGGGGAAAAGGGACCCAGTACTTC.

This chain joins TRBV28 and TRBJ2-3; no definite D call. Germline CDR1 MDHEN, CDR2 SYDVKM. The CDR3 is 14 residues long. The V end was cut by 2 bases, the J end by 4 bases, with 10 bases between. The CDR3 region has the DNA TGTGCCAGCAGTTTAGGTAGCAGCGCAGATACGCAGTATTTT. Protein sequence: CASSLGSSADTQYF.